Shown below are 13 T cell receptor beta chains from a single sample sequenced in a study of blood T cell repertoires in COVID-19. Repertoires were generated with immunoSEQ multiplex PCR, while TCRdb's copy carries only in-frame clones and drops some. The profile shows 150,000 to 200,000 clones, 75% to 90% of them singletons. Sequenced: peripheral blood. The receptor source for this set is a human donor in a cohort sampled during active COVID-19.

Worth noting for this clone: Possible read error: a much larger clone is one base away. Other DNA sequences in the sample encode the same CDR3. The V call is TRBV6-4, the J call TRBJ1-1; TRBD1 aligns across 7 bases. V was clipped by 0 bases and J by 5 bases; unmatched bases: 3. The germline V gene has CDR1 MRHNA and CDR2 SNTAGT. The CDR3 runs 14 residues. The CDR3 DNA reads TGTGCCAGCAGTGACTCGAGCAGGGGGACTGAAGCTTTCTTT. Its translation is CASSDSSRGTEAFF.

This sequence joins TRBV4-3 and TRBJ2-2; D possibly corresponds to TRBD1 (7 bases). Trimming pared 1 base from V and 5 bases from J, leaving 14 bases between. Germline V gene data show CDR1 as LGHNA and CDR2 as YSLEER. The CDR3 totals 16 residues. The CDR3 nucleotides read TGCGCCAGCAGCCAAGCGGTGGCAGGGGGGACCGGGGAGCTGTTTTTT. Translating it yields CASSQAVAGGTGELFF.

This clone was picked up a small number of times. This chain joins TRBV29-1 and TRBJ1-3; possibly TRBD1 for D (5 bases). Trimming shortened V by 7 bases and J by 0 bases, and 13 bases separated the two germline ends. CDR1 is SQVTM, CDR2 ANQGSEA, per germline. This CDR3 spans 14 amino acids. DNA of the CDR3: TGCAGCGCCCGAACAGGTGCCTCTGGAAACACCATATATTTT. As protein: CSARTGASGNTIYF. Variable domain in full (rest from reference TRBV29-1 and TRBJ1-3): SAVISQKPSRDICQRGTSLTIQCQVDSQVTMMFWYRQQPGQSLTLIATANQGSEATYESGFVIDKFPISRPNLTFSTLTVSNMSPEDSSIYLCSARTGASGNTIYFGEGSWLTVV.

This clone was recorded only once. CDR3 sequence reads: CASSLWTGVLPGYGYTF. The CDR3 DNA is TGTGCCAGCAGCTTGTGGACAGGGGTCCTGCCTGGCTATGGCTACACCTTC. The chain recombines TRBV5-5 with TRBJ1-2; 9 bases align to TRBD1. CDR1 and CDR2 (germline): SGHKS, YYEKEE (reference sequence). With 1 base clipped from V and 4 bases from J, the junction kept 11 bases outside the gene matches. The CDR3 covers 17 residues.

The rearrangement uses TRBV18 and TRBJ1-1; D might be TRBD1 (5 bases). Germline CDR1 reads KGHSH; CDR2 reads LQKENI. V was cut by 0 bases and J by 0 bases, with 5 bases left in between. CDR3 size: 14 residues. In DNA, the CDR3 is TGTGCCAGCTCACCACCGGGGCTGAACACTGAAGCTTTCTTT. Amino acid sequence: CASSPPGLNTEAFF.

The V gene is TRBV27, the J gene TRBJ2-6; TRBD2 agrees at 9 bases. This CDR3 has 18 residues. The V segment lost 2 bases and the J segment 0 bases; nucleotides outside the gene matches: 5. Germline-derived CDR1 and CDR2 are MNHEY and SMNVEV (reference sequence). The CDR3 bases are TGTGCCAGCAGTTTAAAGCGGGAGGCCCGCTCTGGGGCCAACGTCCTGACTTTC. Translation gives CASSLKREARSGANVLTF.

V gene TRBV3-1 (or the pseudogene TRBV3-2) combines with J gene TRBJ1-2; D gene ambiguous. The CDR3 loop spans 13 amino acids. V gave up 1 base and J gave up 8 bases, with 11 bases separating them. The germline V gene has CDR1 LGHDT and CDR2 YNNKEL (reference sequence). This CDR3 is CASSQAPLRGYTF. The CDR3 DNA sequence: TGTGCCAGCAGCCAAGCACCTCTTCGGGGCTACACCTTC.

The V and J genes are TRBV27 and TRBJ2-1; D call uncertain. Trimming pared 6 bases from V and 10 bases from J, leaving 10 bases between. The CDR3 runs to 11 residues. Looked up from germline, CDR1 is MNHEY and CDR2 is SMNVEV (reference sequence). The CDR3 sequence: CASRSDWEQFF. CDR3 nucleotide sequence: TGTGCCAGCAGATCAGATTGGGAGCAGTTCTTC.

The CDR3: CASSIEVRELFF. The CDR3 bases are TGTGCCAGTAGTATCGAGGTCAGGGAGCTGTTTTTT. The gene calls are TRBV19 and TRBJ2-2; D call uncertain. The germline V gene encodes CDR1 LNHDA and CDR2 SQIVND (reference sequence). The CDR3 has 12 amino acids. Trimming shortened V by 3 bases and J by 9 bases, and 8 bases separated the two germline ends. Drawing the rest from reference TRBV19 and TRBJ2-2, the complete variable domain is DGGITQSPKYLFRKEGQNVTLSCEQNLNHDAMYWYRQDPGQGLRLIYYSQIVNDFQKGDIAEGYSVSREKKESFPLTVTSAQKNPTAFYLCASSIEVRELFFGEGSRLTVL.

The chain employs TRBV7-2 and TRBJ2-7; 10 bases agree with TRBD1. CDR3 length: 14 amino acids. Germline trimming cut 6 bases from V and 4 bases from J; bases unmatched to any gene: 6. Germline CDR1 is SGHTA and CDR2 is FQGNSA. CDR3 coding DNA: TGTGCCAGCAGTACGACAGGGGGCAGATACGAGCAGTACTTC. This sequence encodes CASSTTGGRYEQYF.

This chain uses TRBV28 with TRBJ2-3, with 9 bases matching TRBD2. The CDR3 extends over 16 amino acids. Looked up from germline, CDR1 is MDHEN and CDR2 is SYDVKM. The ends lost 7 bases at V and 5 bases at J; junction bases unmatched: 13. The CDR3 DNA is TGTGCCAGCACCTTCCTTAGCGGGGGCCCCGGAGATACGCAGTATTTT. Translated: CASTFLSGGPGDTQYF.

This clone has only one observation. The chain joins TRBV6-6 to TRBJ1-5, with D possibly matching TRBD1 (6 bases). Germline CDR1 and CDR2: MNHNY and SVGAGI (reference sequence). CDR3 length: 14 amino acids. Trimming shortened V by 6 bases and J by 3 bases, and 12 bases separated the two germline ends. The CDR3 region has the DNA TGTGCCAGCAGGATTAACAGGGTCAATCAGCCCCAGCATTTT. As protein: CASRINRVNQPQHF.

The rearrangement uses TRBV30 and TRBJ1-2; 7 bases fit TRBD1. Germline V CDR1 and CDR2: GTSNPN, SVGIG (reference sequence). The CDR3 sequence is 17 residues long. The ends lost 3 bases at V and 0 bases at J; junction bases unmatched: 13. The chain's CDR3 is CAWSGDSSFIANYGYTF. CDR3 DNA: TGTGCCTGGAGCGGGGACAGTAGCTTTATAGCTAACTATGGCTACACCTTC.